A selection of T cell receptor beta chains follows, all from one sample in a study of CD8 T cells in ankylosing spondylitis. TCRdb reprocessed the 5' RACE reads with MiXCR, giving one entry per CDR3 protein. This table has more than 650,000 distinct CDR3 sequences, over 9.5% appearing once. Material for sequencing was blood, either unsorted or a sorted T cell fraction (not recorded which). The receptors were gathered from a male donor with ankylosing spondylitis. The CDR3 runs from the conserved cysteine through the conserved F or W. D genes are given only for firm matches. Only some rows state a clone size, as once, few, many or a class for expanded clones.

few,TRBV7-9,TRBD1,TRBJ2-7,CASSLGGRGYEQYF,TGTGCCAGCAGCTTAGGTGGCAGGGGGTACGAGCAGTACTTC
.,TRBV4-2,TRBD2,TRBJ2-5,CASSQEGTAGVEGTQYF,TGTGCCAGCAGCCAAGAAGGAACAGCGGGAGTAGAGGGGACCCAGTACTTC
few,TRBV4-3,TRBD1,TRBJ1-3,CASSQGRGGGNTIYF,TGCGCCAGCAGCCAAGGACGAGGGGGCGGAAACACCATATATTTT
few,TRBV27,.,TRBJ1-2,CASSSDRYSNGYTF,TGTGCCAGCAGTTCAGACAGGTACAGCAATGGCTACACCTTC
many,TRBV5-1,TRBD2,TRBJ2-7,CASSLRQGGDEQYF,TGCGCCAGCAGCTTAAGGCAGGGAGGGGACGAGCAGTACTTC
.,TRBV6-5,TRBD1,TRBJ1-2,CASSYGTGLLFIHGYTF,TGTGCCAGCAGTTACGGGACAGGGCTCCTCTTTATTCATGGCTACACCTTC
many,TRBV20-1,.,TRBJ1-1,CSALIANTEAFF,TGCAGTGCTCTAATAGCGAACACTGAAGCTTTCTTT
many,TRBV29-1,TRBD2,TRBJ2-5,CSVGPSGEYQETQYF,TGCAGCGTTGGTCCGAGCGGGGAGTACCAAGAGACCCAGTACTTC
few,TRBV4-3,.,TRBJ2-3,CASSQLRTSRMDTQYF,TGCGCCAGCAGCCAACTCCGGACAAGCAGAATGGATACGCAGTATTTT
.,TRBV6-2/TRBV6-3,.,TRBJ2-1,CASSYTRQIGGNEQFF,TGTGCCAGCAGTTACACTCGGCAGATAGGGGGCAATGAGCAGTTCTTC
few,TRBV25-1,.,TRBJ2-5,CASSEEQGDLETQYF,TGTGCCAGCAGTGAAGAACAGGGCGATCTAGAGACCCAGTACTTC
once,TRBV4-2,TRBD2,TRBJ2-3,CASSQELAGALSTDTQYF,TGTGCCAGCAGCCAAGAACTAGCGGGGGCACTAAGCACAGATACGCAGTATTTT
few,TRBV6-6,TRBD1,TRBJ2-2,CASKGATGELFF,TGTGCCAGCAAGGGGGCCACCGGGGAGCTGTTTTTT
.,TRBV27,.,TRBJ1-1,CASSLLARGPTEAFF,TGTGCCAGCAGTTTATTGGCCAGGGGCCCCACTGAAGCTTTCTTT
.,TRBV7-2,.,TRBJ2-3,CASSLFPHPDTQYF,TGTGCCAGCAGCTTATTTCCGCATCCAGATACGCAGTATTTT
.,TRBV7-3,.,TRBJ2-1,CASSFLRGNEQFF,TGTGCCAGCAGCTTTCTTAGGGGAAATGAGCAGTTCTTC
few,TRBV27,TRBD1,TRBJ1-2,CASRPTGNVVNYGYTF,TGTGCCAGCAGACCGACAGGGAATGTAGTCAACTATGGCTACACCTTC
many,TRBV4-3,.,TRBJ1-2,CASSRGTYYGYTF,TGCGCCAGCAGCCGTGGGACATACTATGGCTACACCTTC
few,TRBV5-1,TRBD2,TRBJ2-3,CASMRLAAGDTQYF,TGCGCCAGCATGAGGCTAGCGGCGGGAGATACGCAGTATTTT
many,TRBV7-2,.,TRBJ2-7,CASSLRDEQYF,TGTGCCAGCAGCTTAAGGGACGAGCAGTACTTC
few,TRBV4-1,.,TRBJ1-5,CASSQSRETQPQHF,TGCGCCAGCAGCCAAAGTAGGGAAACTCAGCCCCAGCATTTT
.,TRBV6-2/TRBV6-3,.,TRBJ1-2,CASSLRTPYGYTF,TGTGCCAGCAGTCTCCGGACACCCTATGGCTACACCTTC
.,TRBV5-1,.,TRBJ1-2,CASSLLRPSGTAGYTF,TGCGCCAGCAGCTTACTAAGACCTTCAGGGACTGCTGGCTACACCTTC
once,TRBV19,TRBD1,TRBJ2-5,CASSLRGTSQETQYF,TGTGCCAGTAGTCTCAGGGGGACCTCGCAAGAGACCCAGTACTTC
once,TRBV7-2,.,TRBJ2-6,CASSLKVTRSGANVLTF,TGTGCCAGCAGCTTAAAAGTCACACGCTCTGGGGCCAACGTCCTGACTTTC
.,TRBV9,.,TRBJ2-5,CASSVRGQFGTQYF,TGTGCCAGCAGCGTACGCGGACAATTCGGGACCCAGTACTTC
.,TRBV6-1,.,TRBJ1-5,CASSRRQSNQPQHF,TGTGCCAGCAGTCGCCGACAGAGCAATCAGCCCCAGCATTTT
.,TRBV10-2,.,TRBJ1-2,CASSEMPGKNYGYTF,TGCGCCAGCAGTGAAATGCCGGGAAAGAACTATGGCTACACCTTC